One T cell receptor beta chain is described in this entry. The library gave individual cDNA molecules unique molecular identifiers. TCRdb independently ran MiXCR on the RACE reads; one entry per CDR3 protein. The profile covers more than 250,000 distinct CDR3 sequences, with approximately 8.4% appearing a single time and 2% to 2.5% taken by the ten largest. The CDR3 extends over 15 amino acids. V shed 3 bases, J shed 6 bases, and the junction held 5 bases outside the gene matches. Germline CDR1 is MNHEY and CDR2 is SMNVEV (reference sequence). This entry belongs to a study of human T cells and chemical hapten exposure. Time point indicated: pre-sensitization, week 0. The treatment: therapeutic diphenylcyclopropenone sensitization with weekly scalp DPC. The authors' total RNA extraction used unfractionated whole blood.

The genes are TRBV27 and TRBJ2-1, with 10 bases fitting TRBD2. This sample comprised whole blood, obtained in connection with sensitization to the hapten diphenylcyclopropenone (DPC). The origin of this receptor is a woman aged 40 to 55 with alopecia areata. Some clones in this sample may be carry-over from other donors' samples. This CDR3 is CASSLDSGRPNEQFF. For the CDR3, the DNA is TGTGCCAGCAGTTTGGATAGCGGGAGGCCCAATGAGCAGTTCTTC.